What follows describes a single TCR beta chain. A much bigger clone sits one base away, suggesting this may be a read error. This CDR3 comprises 15 residues. CDR1 is PRHDT and CDR2 is FYEKMQ in the germline V gene (reference sequence). J was trimmed by 1 base and V by 5 bases; bases with no gene match: 3. These data originate in a study of blood T cell repertoires in COVID-19. Study context: The origin of the acute and convalescent COVID-19 samples was the United States, Italy and Spain. The cDNA or gDNA used as material had been derived from T cells, B-cell-depleted T cells, or PBMCs.

In the original analysis: Cell counts per sample came from amplifying reference gene primers. The method was immunoSEQ multiplex PCR; TCRdb's version includes in-frame clones alone and lacks a portion of them. From that table come the V and J calls and clone size; the DNA was used to work out D and trimming. The sample lists about 380,000 clones; more than 80% were seen once. Sequences were obtained from peripheral blood. The TCR comes from a man aged 40-55 years with acute or convalescent COVID-19. The J gene is TRBJ2-2, the V gene TRBV13; 8 positions agree with TRBD1. The CDR3 here is CASSEGTGNTGELFF. The CDR3 bases are TGTGCCAGCAGCGAAGGGACAGGGAACACCGGGGAGCTGTTTTTT.